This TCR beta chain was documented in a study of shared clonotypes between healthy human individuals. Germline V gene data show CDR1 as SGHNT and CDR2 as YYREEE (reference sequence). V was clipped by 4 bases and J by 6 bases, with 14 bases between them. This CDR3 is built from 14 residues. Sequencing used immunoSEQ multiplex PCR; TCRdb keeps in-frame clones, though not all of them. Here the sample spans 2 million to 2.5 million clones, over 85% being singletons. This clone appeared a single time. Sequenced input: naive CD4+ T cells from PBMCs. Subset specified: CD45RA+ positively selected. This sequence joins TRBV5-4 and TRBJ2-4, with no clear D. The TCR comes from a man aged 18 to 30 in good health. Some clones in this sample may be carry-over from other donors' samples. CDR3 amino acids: CASSPDRTGNIQYF. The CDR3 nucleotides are TGTGCCAGCAGCCCCGATAGGACGGGAAACATTCAGTACTTC.